One and the same sample provided the 14 T cell receptor beta chains below, sequenced in a study of identical twins. TCRdb re-called the 5' RACE reads with MiXCR, one entry per CDR3 protein. The table has 200,000 to 250,000 distinct CDR3 sequences, approximately 7% seen once. These data were also filed under a second study, of yellow fever vaccine responses in identical twins.

The sample was memory (CD45RO+) T cells sorted from blood. The receptors shown here come from a woman under 30 in good health.

This clonotype has a count of ten or more. This chain uses TRBV25-1 with TRBJ2-7, with 11 bases fitting TRBD1. CDR3 length equals 14 residues. The germline gives CDR1 MGHDK, CDR2 SYGVNS. The V gene end was trimmed by 6 bases and the J gene end by 7 bases; junction bases not matched to a gene: 8. The DNA for the CDR3 is TGTGCCAGCAGGGCCGGGACAGGGGGGCAAGAGCAGTACTTC. As protein: CASRAGTGGQEQYF.

This clonotype came up a few times. The chain combines TRBV6-1 with TRBJ1-5, with no clear D. The germline CDR1 and CDR2 sequences are MNHNS and SASEGT. The CDR3 is 15 amino acids. Trimming took 6 bases from V and 0 from J, leaving 12 bases between them. The CDR3 DNA is TGTGCCAGCAGACTAATTGACCTTAGCAATCAGCCCCAGCATTTT. This codes for CASRLIDLSNQPQHF.

This clonotype appeared a few times. This sequence joins TRBV20-1 and TRBJ2-1; D possibly corresponds to TRBD2 (5 bases). CDR1 DFQATT and CDR2 SNEGSKA come from the germline V gene (reference sequence). The CDR3 runs 13 residues. The V end lost 1 base, the J end lost 6 bases, and 10 bases lay between the germline ends. CDR3 sequence (DNA): TGCAGTGCTAGAGGGAGGCAGCCCAATGAGCAGTTCTTC. It is translated as CSARGRQPNEQFF.

In this sample, this clonotype turned up a few times. The J gene is TRBJ2-1, the V gene TRBV7-2; unclear D gene. Germline loops: CDR1 SGHTA, CDR2 FQGNSA. Deletions cut 1 base from V and 6 bases from J, with 13 bases between. This CDR3 has 15 amino acids. The CDR3, as DNA: TGTGCCAGCAGCTTAGGGGGTTTATCGGCCAATGAGCAGTTCTTC. Residues: CASSLGGLSANEQFF. The full variable domain, in which reference TRBV7-2 and TRBJ2-1 provide the parts outside the CDR3, is GAGVSQSPSNKVTEKGKDVELRCDPISGHTALYWYRQSLGQGLEFLIYFQGNSAPDKSGLPSDRFSAERTGGSVSTLTIQRTQQEDSAVYLCASSLGGLSANEQFFGPGTRLTVL.

This clonotype turned up a few times. This chain connects TRBV7-2 to TRBJ2-7; possibly TRBD1 or TRBD2 for D (5 bases each). V lost 6 bases and J 1 base, leaving 13 bases between the germline ends. CDR1 and CDR2 (germline): SGHTA, FQGNSA. The CDR3 is 14 residues long. The CDR3 loop reads CASRPDSGSYEQYF. The CDR3 DNA is TGTGCCAGCAGACCAGACAGCGGATCCTACGAGCAGTACTTC.

This clonotype was observed a handful of times. This chain links TRBV5-5 with TRBJ1-3, with TRBD1 identical over 9 bases. Germline-derived CDR1 and CDR2 are SGHKS and YYEKEE (reference sequence). Trimming cost V 0 bases and J 7 bases; bases outside gene matches: 5. CDR3 length equals 15 residues. CDR3 coding DNA: TGTGCCAGCAGCTTGGTCCGGGACAGGGCGAACACCATATATTTT. This sequence encodes CASSLVRDRANTIYF.

The V gene is TRBV7-6, the J gene TRBJ2-7; D perhaps matches TRBD2 (6 bases). CDR1 is SGHVS, CDR2 FNYEAQ, per germline. The CDR3 sequence is 14 residues long. The V gene lost 3 bases and the J gene lost 0 bases, with 9 bases spanning the gap. The CDR3 DNA follows: TGTGCCAGCAGCTTGGAGGGGTTCTCCTACGAGCAGTACTTC. It codes for CASSLEGFSYEQYF.

V usage is TRBV20-1 and J usage is TRBJ1-1, with a weak D call TRBD1 (5 bases). Trimming removed 3 bases from V and 1 base from J, with 9 bases in between. CDR3 length equals 13 residues. The V gene's germline CDR1 is DFQATT and CDR2 SNEGSKA (reference sequence). The CDR3 loop reads CSASDGGNTEAFF. The CDR3 DNA is TGCAGTGCTAGTGACGGGGGGAACACTGAAGCTTTCTTT.

CDR3 DNA sequence: TGTGCCAGCAGTCTCCCCAGCCTACTGAATCGCGGGGAGCTGTTTTTT. It is translated as CASSLPSLLNRGELFF. The V gene is TRBV28, the J gene TRBJ2-2, with D unresolved. V shed 5 bases and J shed 7 bases, with 20 bases lying between them. Germline V gene data show CDR1 as MDHEN and CDR2 as SYDVKM. This CDR3 spans 16 amino acids.

Ten or more counts support this clonotype. CDR3 coding DNA: TGTGCCAGCAGCTTAATGGAGGGAACCGGGGAGCTGTTTTTT. It specifies CASSLMEGTGELFF. The chain couples TRBV7-3 to TRBJ2-2, with D possibly matching TRBD2 (6 bases). Germline assignment: CDR1 SGHTA and CDR2 FQGTGA. The CDR3 has 14 residues. Between the trimmed V and J ends, which lost 1 base and 5 bases, there was a span of 8 bases.

This clonotype was seen only a few times. The chain combines TRBV28 with TRBJ2-7; D ambiguous. CDR1 is MDHEN, CDR2 SYDVKM, per germline. CDR3 length equals 13 residues. V gave up 3 bases and J gave up 4 bases, with 10 bases separating them. The CDR3: CASSFRASYEQYV. In nucleotides, the CDR3 is TGTGCCAGCAGTTTCCGGGCCTCTTACGAGCAGTACGTC.

This clonotype was seen just once. V gene TRBV20-1 combines with J gene TRBJ2-7; 16 nucleotides agree with TRBD2. Germline trimming cut 3 bases from V and 3 bases from J; bases unmatched to any gene: 2. The germline V gene encodes CDR1 DFQATT and CDR2 SNEGSKA (reference sequence). This CDR3 has 15 amino acids. The CDR3 spells CSARGTSGGDYEQYV. The DNA for the CDR3 is TGCAGTGCTAGGGGGACTAGCGGGGGGGACTACGAGCAGTACGTC.

This clonotype was counted ten times or more. The chain combines TRBV29-1 with TRBJ2-5; 8 bases line up with TRBD2. The CDR3 contains 14 residues. Germline V gives CDR1 SQVTM, CDR2 ANQGSEA. The V segment lost 3 bases and the J segment 5 bases; nucleotides outside the gene matches: 8. The CDR3 DNA is TGCAGCGTTGATGGAGCGGGAGTAGGGGAGACCCAGTACTTC. This codes for CSVDGAGVGETQYF.

This clonotype was observed at least ten times. This rearrangement joins TRBV5-1 to TRBJ2-1; no clear D. V was cut by 4 bases and J by 9 bases, with 11 bases left in between. This CDR3 contains 12 residues. Germline CDR1 SGHRS, CDR2 YFSETQ. CDR3 in DNA: TGCGCCAGCAGCGTCTCACACGGTGAGCAGTTCTTC. It codes for CASSVSHGEQFF.